These T cell receptor beta chains were read from a single sample in a study of blood T cell repertoires in COVID-19. Profiling relied on immunoSEQ multiplex PCR, and the TCRdb table lists in-frame clones only, not all of them. Among 150,000 or so clones listed, 85% to 90% were seen once. Sequencing was performed on peripheral blood. Source of these receptors: an elderly man with acute or convalescent COVID-19. CDR3s include the opening cysteine and the closing phenylalanine or tryptophan. D genes are given only for firm matches. Clone size is shown for a subset of rows, as once, few, many or a class of expanded clone.

clone_size	j_call	d_call	v_call	cdr3_aa	cdr3_nt
once	TRBJ2-3	TRBD2	TRBV2	CASRKGLAGAFDTQYF	TGTGCCAGCAGAAAGGGACTAGCGGGAGCCTTTGATACGCAGTATTTT
NA	TRBJ1-4	NA	TRBV7-6	CASSLGGGTTNEKLFF	TGTGCCAGCAGCTTAGGAGGGGGAACAACTAATGAAAAACTGTTTTTT
NA	TRBJ1-4	NA	TRBV14	CASSLRTRGEKLFF	TGTGCCAGCAGCCTACGGACCCGAGGGGAAAAACTGTTTTTT
NA	TRBJ1-4	TRBD1	TRBV10-3	CAISSSGTGGEKLFF	TGTGCCATCAGTTCATCCGGGACAGGGGGTGAAAAACTGTTTTTT
once	TRBJ2-7	NA	TRBV6-1	CASSEGGRGTNYEQYF	TGTGCCAGCAGTGAAGGTGGGCGAGGGACAAATTACGAGCAGTACTTC
NA	TRBJ2-1	NA	TRBV9	CASSPGLEAYNEQFF	TGTGCCAGCAGCCCCGGACTCGAGGCCTACAATGAGCAGTTCTTC
NA	TRBJ1-1	NA	TRBV7-9	CASSFGQGLDTEAFF	TGTGCCAGCAGCTTCGGACAAGGGCTTGACACTGAAGCTTTCTTT
NA	TRBJ2-2	TRBD1	TRBV6-1	CASSEGTGATGELFF	TGTGCCAGCAGTGAGGGGACAGGGGCCACCGGGGAGCTGTTTTTT
once	TRBJ2-4	NA	TRBV19	CASSMDARGTRQNIQYF	TGTGCCAGTAGTATGGATGCCAGGGGAACAAGACAAAACATTCAGTACTTC
NA	TRBJ2-1	NA	TRBV2	CASTEGRGSYNEQFF	TGTGCCAGCACTGAGGGGCGGGGCTCCTACAATGAGCAGTTCTTC